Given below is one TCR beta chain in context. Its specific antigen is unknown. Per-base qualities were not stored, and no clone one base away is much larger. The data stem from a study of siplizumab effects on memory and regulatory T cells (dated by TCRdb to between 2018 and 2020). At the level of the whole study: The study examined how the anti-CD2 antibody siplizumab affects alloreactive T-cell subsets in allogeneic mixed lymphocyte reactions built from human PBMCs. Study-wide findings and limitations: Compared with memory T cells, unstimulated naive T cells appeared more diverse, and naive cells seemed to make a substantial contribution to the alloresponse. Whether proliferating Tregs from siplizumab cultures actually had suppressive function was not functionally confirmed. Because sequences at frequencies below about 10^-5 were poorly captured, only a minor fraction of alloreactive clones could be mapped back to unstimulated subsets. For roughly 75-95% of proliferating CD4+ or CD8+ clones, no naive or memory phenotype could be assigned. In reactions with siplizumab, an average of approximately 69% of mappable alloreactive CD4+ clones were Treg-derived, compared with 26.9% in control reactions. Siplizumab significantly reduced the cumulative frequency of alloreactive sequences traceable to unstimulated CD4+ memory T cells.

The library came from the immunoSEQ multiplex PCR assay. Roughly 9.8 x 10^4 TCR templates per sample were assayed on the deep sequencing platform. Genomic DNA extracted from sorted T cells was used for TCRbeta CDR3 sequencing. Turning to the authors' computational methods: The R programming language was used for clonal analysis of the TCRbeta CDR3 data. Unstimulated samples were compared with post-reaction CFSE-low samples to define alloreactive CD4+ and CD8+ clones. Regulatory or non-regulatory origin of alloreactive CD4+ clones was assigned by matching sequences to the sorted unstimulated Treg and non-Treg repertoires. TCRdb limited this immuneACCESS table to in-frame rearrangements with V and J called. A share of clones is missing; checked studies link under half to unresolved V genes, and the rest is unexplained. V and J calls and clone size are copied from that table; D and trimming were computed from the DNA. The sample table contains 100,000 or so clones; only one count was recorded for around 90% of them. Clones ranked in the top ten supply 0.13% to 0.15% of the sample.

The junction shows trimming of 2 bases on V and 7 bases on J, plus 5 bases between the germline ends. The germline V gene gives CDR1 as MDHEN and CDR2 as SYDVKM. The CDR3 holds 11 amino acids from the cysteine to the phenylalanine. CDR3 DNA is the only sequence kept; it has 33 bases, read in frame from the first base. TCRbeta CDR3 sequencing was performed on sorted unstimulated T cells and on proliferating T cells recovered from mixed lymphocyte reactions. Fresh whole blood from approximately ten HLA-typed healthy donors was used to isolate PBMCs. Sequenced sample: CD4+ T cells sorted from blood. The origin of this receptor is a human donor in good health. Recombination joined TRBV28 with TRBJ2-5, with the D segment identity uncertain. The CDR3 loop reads CASSLTGTQYF. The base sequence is TGTGCCAGCAGTTTAACTGGGACCCAGTACTTC.